This TCR beta chain stems from a study of CD8 T cells in Susac syndrome (dated by TCRdb to about 2019). A note on the overall study: Among the sequenced Susac syndrome patients, roughly six had clinically active disease and roughly 8 were in clinical remission. At blood withdrawal, Susac syndrome patients were therapy-naive, treated with corticosteroids (with IVIg additionally given to some), or treated with IVIg alone. Repertoire sequencing was used to test whether CD8+ T cell activation and differentiation in Susac syndrome was antigen driven.

On this clonotype itself: No cognate antigen has been identified for it. Base quality data are lacking; no much larger clone is found one base away.

RNA was extracted using the RNeasy kit, and roughly 0.5 to 1 ug of the RNA was reverse transcribed with random hexamers. The immunoSEQ multiplex PCR assay, which covers 54 Vbeta and 13 Jbeta segments, was used to amplify TCR beta CDR3 regions. To correct PCR amplification bias, a synthetic template baseline was used for both primer optimization and computational correction. The authors' pipeline ran thus. Only productive sequences were kept, with reads annotated to V, D and J genes according to IMGT and analyzed in immunoSEQ Analyzer. To calculate clonality, Shannon entropy was normalized by log2 of the number of productive unique sequences and then subtracted from one. Public and private clones were assessed among the 100 most prevalent clones of each patient and control. A clone was defined as Susac-specific if it was absent from the healthy and MS cohorts, from some 1,100 published viral clones and from other ImmuneACCESS disease sequences. The public sequencing data were trimmed at Q25 with fastp and processed into clonotypes with MiXCR by TCRdb, which kept only in-frame beta chains. Records with the same CDR3 protein are collapsed into one entry carrying the most frequent genes and DNA. The V and J calls come from TCRdb's annotation, not from the publication. The sample table records under 250,000 distinct CDR3 sequences; approximately 94% of these occur just once. Of the sample, around 0.15% falls within the top ten clones.

Peripheral blood CD8+ and CD4+ T cells from healthy donors, Susac syndrome patients and multiple sclerosis patients were profiled by high-throughput TCR beta sequencing. Susac syndrome patients met recently defined diagnostic criteria for definite or probable disease. Bulk CD8+ and CD4+ T cells were purified magnetically by negative isolation, whereas CD8+ TEMRA cells were enriched by FACS. Blood was collected in EDTA tubes and processed within 24 hours, with PBMCs isolated through density gradient centrifugation. PBMCs intended for TCR sequencing were frozen in liquid nitrogen and were later thawed in a 37 degrees C water bath. Purity of sorted or isolated CD4+, CD8+ and CD8+ TEMRA cells was at least 90%. Here is what the overall study found, with its caveats: In the CD4+ T cell repertoire of Susac syndrome patients, clonal expansion was not detected. The number of individuals in the TCR sequencing and HLA analysis was acknowledged as relatively small.

Its CDR3 holds 17 amino acids, cysteine through phenylalanine. CDR3 DNA only is kept here, 51 bases in frame from base 1. The germline V and J ends show losses of 2 bases and 1 base respectively, and no gene match explains 4 bases of the junction. Via the germline V gene, CDR1 is LGHNT and CDR2 FRNRAP. This receptor was taken from a human donor with Susac syndrome. Material: CD4+ T cells from PBMCs. The chain is assembled from TRBV12-5 and TRBJ2-2, and 10 junction bases match TRBD2. The DNA is TGTGCTAGTGGTTTGACCGCTAGCGGGGGGAACACCGGGGAGCTGTTTTTT. Translated, this is CASGLTASGGNTGELFF.